This passage covers 32 T cell receptor beta chains from one sample sequenced in a study of siplizumab effects on memory and regulatory T cells. Using immunoSEQ multiplex PCR, the repertoire was profiled, and TCRdb retains in-frame clones only, with some absent. This table holds under 140,000 clones, roughly 92% found once. The material sequenced was CD4+ T cells sorted from blood. The source of these receptors is a human donor in good health.

The rearrangement joins TRBV5-1 to TRBJ2-7; D is uncertain. V dropped 3 bases and J dropped 3 bases, with 10 bases sitting between them. The CDR3 has 13 amino acids. Germline CDR1 is SGHRS and CDR2 is YFSETQ. The CDR3 bases are TGCGCCAGCAGCTGGGCCCCTTACTACGAGCAGTACTTC. This translates into CASSWAPYYEQYF.

CDR3 region: CASRLGTPSPGELFF. The CDR3 nucleotides are TGTGCCAGCCGGCTAGGAACCCCATCCCCCGGGGAGCTGTTTTTT. The genes are TRBV19 and TRBJ2-2; no clear D gene. Trimming took 9 bases from V and 6 from J, leaving 20 bases between them. Germline CDR1 and CDR2: LNHDA and SQIVND (reference sequence). The CDR3 is 15 residues long.

The chain recombines TRBV10-3 with TRBJ1-1; D uncertain. The V end lost 3 bases, the J end lost 1 base, and 9 bases lay between the germline ends. The V gene's germline CDR1 is ENHRY and CDR2 SYGVKD. This CDR3 comprises 14 residues. This chain's CDR3 is CAISERGKNTEAFF. DNA of the CDR3: TGTGCCATCAGTGAAAGAGGTAAGAACACTGAAGCTTTCTTT.

Here the CDR3 reads CASSPMGQVGQGEQYF. CDR3 bases: TGTGCCAGCAGCCCGATGGGACAGGTCGGACAGGGCGAGCAGTACTTC. The V call is TRBV9, the J call TRBJ2-7, with 8 positions matching TRBD1. V shed 4 bases, J shed 6 bases, and the junction held 15 bases outside the gene matches. The CDR3 length is 16 residues. The V gene's germline CDR1 is SGDLS and CDR2 YYNGEE.

V usage is TRBV2 and J usage is TRBJ2-5, with TRBD1 matching over 8 bases. With V trimmed by 5 bases and J by 7 bases, 12 bases remained unmatched. The CDR3 covers 15 residues. Germline V gene sequence: CDR1 SNHLY, CDR2 FYNNEI. The CDR3 DNA sequence: TGTGCCAGCAGTCCCCCGGGACAGGACGGGCGGACCCAGTACTTC. Translated: CASSPPGQDGRTQYF.

The V and J genes are TRBV10-1 and TRBJ2-3, with D possibly TRBD2 on 6 matching bases. The CDR3 runs to 14 residues. V was cut by 3 bases and J by 6 bases, with 13 bases left in between. Germline V gives CDR1 WNHNN, CDR2 SYGVQD (reference sequence). This CDR3 reads CASSERRDGDTQYF. The CDR3 DNA reads as TGCGCCAGCAGTGAACGGCGGGATGGGGATACGCAGTATTTT.

This clone was recorded only once. V and J are TRBV6-6 and TRBJ2-7; either TRBD1 or TRBD2 may fit D (7 bases each). V lost 6 bases to trimming and J lost 2 bases, with 17 bases between them. Germline V CDR1 and CDR2: MNHNY, SVGAGI (reference sequence). This CDR3 spans 15 amino acids. Here the CDR3 DNA reads TGTGCCAGCAGGGCCCGACAGGGAGGGCCCTACGAGCAGTACTTC. The encoded protein is CASRARQGGPYEQYF.

The rearrangement uses TRBV12-5 and TRBJ1-1; 7 bases line up with TRBD1. The junction had 15 bases not matched to a gene; V was cut back by 7 bases and J by 4 bases. Per germline, CDR1 LGHNT and CDR2 FRNRAP. The CDR3 is 16 residues long. The CDR3: CASDPREGARITEAFF. CDR3 sequence (DNA): TGTGCTAGTGATCCTAGGGAGGGGGCGAGAATCACTGAAGCTTTCTTT.

This chain uses TRBV4-2 with TRBJ1-2; the D gene is possibly TRBD1 (5 bases). Trimming pared 2 bases from V and 8 bases from J, leaving 12 bases between. CDR3 length: 13 amino acids. Germline V gene lookup returns CDR1 LGHNA and CDR2 YNFKEQ. The CDR3: CASSQTGPGGYTF. The CDR3 bases are TGTGCCAGCAGCCAAACAGGTCCCGGGGGCTACACCTTC.

This sequence joins TRBV7-2 and TRBJ2-5; D may be TRBD2 (5 bases). Looked up from germline, CDR1 is SGHTA and CDR2 is FQGNSA. Trimming took off 5 bases at V and 7 bases at J, with 14 bases between the two ends. The CDR3 is made up of 13 amino acids. The DNA of the CDR3 is TGTGCCAGCAGCGACGGACTCAAAGGGACCCAGTACTTC. Translation gives CASSDGLKGTQYF.

The CDR3 DNA follows: TGTGCCAGCAGTGCCCCTGACTACGCCGAGACCCAGTACTTC. It translates to CASSAPDYAETQYF. This chain uses TRBV6-1 with TRBJ2-5, with D possibly TRBD2 on 5 matching bases. This CDR3 has 14 residues. Trimming took 4 bases from V and 5 from J, leaving 14 bases between them. Germline V gives CDR1 MNHNS, CDR2 SASEGT.

V usage is TRBV19 and J usage is TRBJ2-7; 13 bases fit TRBD2. Looked up from germline, CDR1 is LNHDA and CDR2 is SQIVND (reference sequence). V lost 5 bases to trimming and J lost 4 bases; unmatched junction nucleotides: 5. The CDR3 loop spans 15 amino acids. CDR3 region: CASSHGLAGVYEQYF. The CDR3 nucleotides are TGTGCCAGTAGTCATGGACTAGCGGGAGTTTACGAGCAGTACTTC.

The CDR3 region has the DNA TGTGCCTCATCGGGCGAGACAGATACGCAGTATTTT. Protein product: CASSGETDTQYF. This chain connects TRBV11-3 to TRBJ2-3; the D is unclear. With 11 bases removed from V and 3 bases from J, the gap between germline ends came to 12 bases. Germline loops: CDR1 SGHNT, CDR2 YENEEA. The CDR3 runs 12 residues.

Concerning this clone: One end of the junction varies from germline; a read error may be responsible. The V gene is TRBV2, the J gene TRBJ2-7; a weak D match, TRBD2 (5 bases). The CDR3 is 13 amino acids. The germline CDR1 and CDR2 sequences are SNHLY and FYNNEI. As DNA, the CDR3 is TGTGCCAGCAGTGAAGCGCCGAGGGCTCGTTCGAACTTC. It encodes CASSEAPRARSNF.

A note on this clone: One junction end disagrees with the germline gene, perhaps due to a read error. This chain joins TRBV7-7 and TRBJ2-1; 15 nucleotides align to TRBD2. Germline V gene data show CDR1 as SSHAT and CDR2 as FNYEAQ (reference sequence). CDR3 size: 16 residues. The CDR3 loop is CASSQGTSGRSNEQFF. The CDR3 bases are TGTGCTAGCAGCCAAGGGACTAGCGGGAGGTCCAATGAGCAGTTCTTC.

The gene calls are TRBV9 and TRBJ2-3; 8 bases map to TRBD2. The V gene's germline CDR1 is SGDLS and CDR2 YYNGEE. The V and J ends lost 4 bases and 4 bases, in that order; junction bases with no gene match: 17. This CDR3 has 18 amino acids. CDR3 region: CASSPRSGSGIRADTQYF. The CDR3 DNA sequence: TGTGCCAGCAGCCCCCGTAGCGGTAGCGGGATTAGGGCAGATACGCAGTATTTT. Based on the CDR3 plus reference TRBV9 and TRBJ2-3, the full variable domain is DSGVTQTPKHLITATGQRVTLRCSPRSGDLSVYWYQQSLDQGLQFLIQYYNGEERAKGNILERFSAQQFPDLHSELNLSSLELGDSALYFCASSPRSGSGIRADTQYFGPGTRLTVL.

The V call is TRBV5-6, the J call TRBJ1-1; D not certain. The CDR3 is 15 residues long. CDR1 and CDR2 from the germline V gene are SGHDT and YYEEEE. V was trimmed by 6 bases and J by 0 bases, leaving 15 bases between them. The CDR3 sequence is CASNNQRDLNTEAFF. The CDR3 region has the DNA TGTGCCAGCAACAATCAGAGGGATTTGAACACTGAAGCTTTCTTT.

The chain uses TRBV5-1 and TRBJ2-2, with D maybe TRBD1 (5 bases). V was clipped by 5 bases and J by 2 bases, with 13 bases between them. Germline V gene sequence: CDR1 SGHRS, CDR2 YFSETQ. CDR3 length: 15 residues. CDR3 DNA sequence: TGCGCCAGCAGACCCGACAGACCTAACACCGGGGAGCTGTTTTTT. Translated, it gives CASRPDRPNTGELFF.

This chain connects TRBV18 to TRBJ1-1; D is perhaps TRBD1 (5 bases). The germline CDR1 and CDR2 sequences are KGHSH and LQKENI. The germline V and J ends were trimmed by 0 bases and 4 bases, with 12 bases remaining between them. CDR3 length equals 15 residues. CDR3 in DNA: TGTGCCAGCTCACCACCGGGACCCCGGCCCACTGAAGCTTTCTTT. Its translation is CASSPPGPRPTEAFF.

This chain uses TRBV19 with TRBJ2-2; 7 bases agree with TRBD2. This CDR3 is built from 15 residues. Per germline, CDR1 LNHDA and CDR2 SQIVND (reference sequence). V lost 5 bases, J lost 0 bases, and 3 bases stayed unmatched. CDR3 region: CASSRRGSNTGELFF. The CDR3 DNA sequence: TGTGCCAGTAGTCGGCGGGGGTCGAACACCGGGGAGCTGTTTTTT.

The chain joins TRBV6-5 to TRBJ1-1, with D perhaps matching TRBD1 (5 bases). V lost 7 bases and J lost 1, with 16 bases in between. The germline V gene encodes CDR1 MNHEY and CDR2 SVGAGI. This CDR3 spans 15 amino acids. CDR3 loop: CASTSPGAENTEAFF. CDR3 nucleotide sequence: TGTGCCAGCACCAGTCCCGGGGCGGAGAACACTGAAGCTTTCTTT.

This clone was picked up one time. The chain links TRBV2 to TRBJ2-1; TRBD2 aligns across 13 bases. Germline CDR1 and CDR2: SNHLY and FYNNEI. V lost 6 bases to trimming and J lost 2 bases; unmatched junction nucleotides: 4. This CDR3 comprises 16 residues. CDR3 region: CASRVLAGGTYNEQFF. The CDR3 coding sequence is TGTGCCAGCAGGGTACTAGCGGGGGGGACCTACAATGAGCAGTTCTTC.

The J gene is TRBJ1-2, the V gene TRBV29-1; 7 nucleotides match TRBD1. J lost 2 bases, V lost 6 bases, and 3 bases had no gene match. Germline V CDR1 and CDR2: SQVTM, ANQGSEA. The CDR3 is 12 residues long. CDR3 sequence reads: CSVETGNYGYTF. CDR3 coding DNA: TGCAGCGTGGAGACAGGGAACTATGGCTACACCTTC. Based on the CDR3 plus reference TRBV29-1 and TRBJ1-2, the full variable domain is SAVISQKPSRDICQRGTSLTIQCQVDSQVTMMFWYRQQPGQSLTLIATANQGSEATYESGFVIDKFPISRPNLTFSTLTVSNMSPEDSSIYLCSVETGNYGYTFGSGTRLTVV.

The chain recombines TRBV5-6 with TRBJ2-3; 7 bases line up with TRBD2. The germline V gene encodes CDR1 SGHDT and CDR2 YYEEEE. The ends lost 4 bases at V and 6 bases at J; junction bases unmatched: 14. This CDR3 comprises 16 residues. The CDR3 DNA sequence: TGTGCCAGCAGCGAGGGGACTAAAGGCCTGGGGGATACGCAGTATTTT. Its protein is CASSEGTKGLGDTQYF.

This sequence joins TRBV4-2 and TRBJ1-2; 10 bases line up with TRBD1. J gave up 5 bases and V 2 bases, and 5 bases lay outside the gene matches. This CDR3 has 15 residues. Per the germline V gene, CDR1 is LGHNA and CDR2 is YNFKEQ. The chain's CDR3 is CASSQRTGGAYGYTF. DNA of the CDR3: TGTGCCAGCAGCCAACGGACAGGGGGAGCTTATGGCTACACCTTC.

This chain joins TRBV28 and TRBJ1-5; possibly TRBD1 for D (6 bases). The CDR3 runs to 18 residues. CDR1 is MDHEN and CDR2 is SYDVKM in the germline V gene. The V and J ends lost 6 bases and 1 base respectively, with 22 bases between them. In DNA, the CDR3 is TGTGCCAGCAGGGATGTCCGGGGGCTTACTGAGAGCAATCAGCCCCAGCATTTT. Protein sequence: CASRDVRGLTESNQPQHF.

The J gene is TRBJ1-5, the V gene TRBV19; D gene ambiguous. CDR1 is LNHDA, CDR2 SQIVND, per germline (reference sequence). The CDR3 runs 14 residues. Trimming left V 4 bases short and J 4 bases short, with 11 bases between. CDR3 DNA sequence: TGTGCCAGTAGTACTGGACGGATAAATCAGCCCCAGCATTTT. Protein sequence: CASSTGRINQPQHF.

This chain connects TRBV6-6 to TRBJ2-7; 8 nucleotides line up with TRBD1. The V gene's germline CDR1 is MNHNY and CDR2 SVGAGI (reference sequence). With V trimmed by 2 bases and J by 4 bases, 7 bases remained unmatched. CDR3 length equals 15 residues. CDR3 bases: TGTGCCAGCAGTTACAGGCAGGGGGCAGGGTACGAGCAGTACTTC. This sequence encodes CASSYRQGAGYEQYF.

This chain uses TRBV6-6 with TRBJ1-2; the D is unclear. V was cut by 7 bases and J by 5 bases, with 8 bases left in between. The CDR3 spans 11 residues. Germline V gene lookup returns CDR1 MNHNY and CDR2 SVGAGI (reference sequence). The DNA of the CDR3 is TGTGCCAGCACCTCGGAGTATGGCTACACCTTC. This codes for CASTSEYGYTF.

This clone was counted between two and nine times. The chain is built from TRBV4-2 and TRBJ2-7; D is uncertain. The ends were cut back, 1 base at V and 1 base at J, with 8 bases in the middle. CDR1 is LGHNA and CDR2 is YNFKEQ in the germline V gene. This CDR3 comprises 14 residues. The DNA of the CDR3 is TGTGCCAGCAGCCAAGGGGTAGGGTCCTACGAGCAGTACTTC. Encoded protein: CASSQGVGSYEQYF.

The rearrangement joins TRBV5-8 to TRBJ2-7; D is undetermined. This CDR3 has 13 amino acids. CDR1 SGHTS and CDR2 YDEGEE come from the germline V gene. Trimming shortened V by 0 bases and J by 7 bases, and 11 bases separated the two germline ends. CDR3 DNA: TGTGCCAGCAGCTTGGGAAATCACAGAGAGCAGTACTTC. Translated: CASSLGNHREQYF.

The rearrangement links TRBV7-2 to TRBJ2-3, with 7 bases identical to TRBD2. V lost 2 bases to trimming and J lost 0 bases; unmatched junction nucleotides: 2. CDR3 size: 15 residues. Germline V gene sequence: CDR1 SGHTA, CDR2 FQGNSA. Here the CDR3 reads CASSLWEGSTDTQYF. DNA of the CDR3: TGTGCCAGCAGCTTATGGGAGGGTAGCACAGATACGCAGTATTTT. Full variable domain (rest looked up from reference TRBV7-2 and TRBJ2-3): GAGVSQSPSNKVTEKGKDVELRCDPISGHTALYWYRQSLGQGLEFLIYFQGNSAPDKSGLPSDRFSAERTGGSVSTLTIQRTQQEDSAVYLCASSLWEGSTDTQYFGPGTRLTVL.